The TCR beta chain under discussion was sequenced for a study of blood T cell repertoires in COVID-19. Study-level background: Whether acute or convalescent, the COVID-19 samples came from the United States, Italy and Spain.

Measured with immunoSEQ multiplex PCR; TCRdb has only the in-frame clones, and not every one. The table includes some 220,000 clones, about 86% detected once. Participant-given clinical history determined each cohort assignment. The sample taken for sequencing was PBMCs or T cells enriched from blood (not recorded which). This receptor was obtained from a woman between 40 and 50 years old with acute COVID-19.

DNA of the CDR3: TGTGCCAGCTGTCGGGCGGGACAGGGGATGGAGACCCAGTACTTC. Protein product: CASCRAGQGMETQYF. The V and J genes are TRBV7-6 and TRBJ2-5; 10 nucleotides line up with TRBD1. V lost 8 bases to trimming and J lost 5 bases; unmatched junction nucleotides: 11. The CDR3 is made up of 15 amino acids. CDR1 is SGHVS, CDR2 FNYEAQ, per germline. Full variable domain (rest looked up from reference TRBV7-6 and TRBJ2-5): GAGVSQSPRYKVTKRGQDVALRCDPISGHVSLYWYRQALGQGPEFLTYFNYEAQQDKSGLPNDRFSAERPEGSISTLTIQRTEQRDSAMYRCASCRAGQGMETQYFGPGTRLLVL.